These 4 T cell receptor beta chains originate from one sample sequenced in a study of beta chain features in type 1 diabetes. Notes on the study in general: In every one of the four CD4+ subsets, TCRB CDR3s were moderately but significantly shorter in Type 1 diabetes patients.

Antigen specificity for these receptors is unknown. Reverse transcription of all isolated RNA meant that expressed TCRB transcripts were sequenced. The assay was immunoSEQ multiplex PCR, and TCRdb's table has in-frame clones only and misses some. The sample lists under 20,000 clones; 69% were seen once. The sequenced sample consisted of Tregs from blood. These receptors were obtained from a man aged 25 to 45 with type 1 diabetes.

DNA of the CDR3: TGCGCCAGCAGCTTGACGGGTCAGAGCTACAATGAGCAGTTCTTC. The encoded protein is CASSLTGQSYNEQFF. The chain couples TRBV5-1 to TRBJ2-1; D unresolved. This CDR3 comprises 15 residues. Germline lookup yields CDR1 SGHRS and CDR2 YFSETQ. The V and J ends lost 1 base and 3 bases respectively, with 11 bases between them.

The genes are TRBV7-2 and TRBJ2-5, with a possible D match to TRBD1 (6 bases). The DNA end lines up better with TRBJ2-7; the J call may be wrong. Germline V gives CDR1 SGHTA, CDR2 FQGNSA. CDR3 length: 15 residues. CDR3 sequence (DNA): TGTGCCAGCAGCCCTAGCTGGGGGCCCGGGAACGAGCAGTACTTC. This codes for CASSPSWGPGNEQYF.

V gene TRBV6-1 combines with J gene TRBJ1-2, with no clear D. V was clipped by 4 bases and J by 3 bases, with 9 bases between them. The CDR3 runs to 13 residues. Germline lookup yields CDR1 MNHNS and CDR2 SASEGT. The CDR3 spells CASSGDTYYGYTF. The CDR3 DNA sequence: TGTGCCAGCAGTGGAGACACCTACTATGGCTACACCTTC.

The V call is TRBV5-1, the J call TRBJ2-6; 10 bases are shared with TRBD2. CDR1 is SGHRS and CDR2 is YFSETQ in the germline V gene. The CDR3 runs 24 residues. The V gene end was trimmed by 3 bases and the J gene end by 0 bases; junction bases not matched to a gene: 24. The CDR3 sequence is CASSSPGWVIASGRVYSGANVLTF. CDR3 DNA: TGCGCCAGCAGCTCGCCCGGTTGGGTCATTGCTAGCGGGAGAGTGTACTCTGGGGCCAACGTCCTGACTTTC.